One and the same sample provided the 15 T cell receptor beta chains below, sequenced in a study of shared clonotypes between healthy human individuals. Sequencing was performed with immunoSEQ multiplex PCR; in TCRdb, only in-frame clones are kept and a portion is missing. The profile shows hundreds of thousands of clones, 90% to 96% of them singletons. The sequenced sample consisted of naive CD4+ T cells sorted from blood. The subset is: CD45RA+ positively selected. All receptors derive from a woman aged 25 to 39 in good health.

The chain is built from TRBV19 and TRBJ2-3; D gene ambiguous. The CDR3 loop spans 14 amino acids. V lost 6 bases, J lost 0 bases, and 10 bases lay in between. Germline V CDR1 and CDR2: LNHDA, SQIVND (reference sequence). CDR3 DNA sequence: TGTGCCAGTAGCACGAGATCTAGCACAGATACGCAGTATTTT. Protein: CASSTRSSTDTQYF.

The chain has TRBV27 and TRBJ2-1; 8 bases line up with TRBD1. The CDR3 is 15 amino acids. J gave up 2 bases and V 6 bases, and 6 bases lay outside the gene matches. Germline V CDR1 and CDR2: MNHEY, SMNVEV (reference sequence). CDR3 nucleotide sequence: TGTGCCAGCAGGGAAGGACAGGGAACCTACAATGAGCAGTTCTTC. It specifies CASREGQGTYNEQFF.

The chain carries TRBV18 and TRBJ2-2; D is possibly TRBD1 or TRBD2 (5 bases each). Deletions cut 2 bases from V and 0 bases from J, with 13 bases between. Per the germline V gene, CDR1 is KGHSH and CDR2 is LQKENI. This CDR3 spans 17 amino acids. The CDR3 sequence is CASSPGQQGPNTGELFF. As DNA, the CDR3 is TGTGCCAGCTCACCAGGGCAGCAGGGACCGAACACCGGGGAGCTGTTTTTT.

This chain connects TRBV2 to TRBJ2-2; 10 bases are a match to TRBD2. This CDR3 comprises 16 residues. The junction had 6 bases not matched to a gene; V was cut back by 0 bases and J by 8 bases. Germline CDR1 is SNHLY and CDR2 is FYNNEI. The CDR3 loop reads CASSEAGGLASGELFF. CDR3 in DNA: TGTGCCAGCAGTGAAGCCGGGGGACTAGCGTCTGGGGAGCTGTTTTTT.

CDR3 in DNA: TGTGCCAGCAGCCCAAGCAAGACAGAAAGGGGCTGCGGGTACTCTGGAAACACCATATATTTT. It yields the protein CASSPSKTERGCGYSGNTIYF. The chain couples TRBV21-1 to TRBJ1-3. TRBV21-1 is noted as a pseudogene. There are 21 residues in the CDR3.

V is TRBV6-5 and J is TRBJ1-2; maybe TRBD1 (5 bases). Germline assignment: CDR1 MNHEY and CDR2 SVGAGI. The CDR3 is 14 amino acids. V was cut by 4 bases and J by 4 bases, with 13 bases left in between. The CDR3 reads CASSSGGGRYGYTF. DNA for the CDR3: TGTGCCAGCAGTTCCGGCGGGGGACGCTATGGCTACACCTTC.

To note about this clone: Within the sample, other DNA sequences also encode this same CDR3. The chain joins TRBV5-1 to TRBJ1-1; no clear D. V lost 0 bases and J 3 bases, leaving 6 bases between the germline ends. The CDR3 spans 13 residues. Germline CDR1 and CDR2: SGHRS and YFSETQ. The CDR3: CASSLAGDTEAFF. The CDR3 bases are TGCGCCAGCAGCTTGGCTGGTGACACTGAAGCTTTCTTT.

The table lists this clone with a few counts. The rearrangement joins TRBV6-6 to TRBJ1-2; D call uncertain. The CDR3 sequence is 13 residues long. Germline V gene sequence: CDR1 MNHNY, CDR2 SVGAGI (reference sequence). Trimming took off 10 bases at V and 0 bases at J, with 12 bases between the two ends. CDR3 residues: CATSGGPNYGYTF. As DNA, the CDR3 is TGTGCCACCTCAGGAGGGCCTAACTATGGCTACACCTTC.

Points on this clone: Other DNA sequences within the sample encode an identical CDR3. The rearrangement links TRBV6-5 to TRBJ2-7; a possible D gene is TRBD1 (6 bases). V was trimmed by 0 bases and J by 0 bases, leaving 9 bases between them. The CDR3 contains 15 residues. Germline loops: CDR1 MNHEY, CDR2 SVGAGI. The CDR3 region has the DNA TGTGCCAGCAGTTACTCGACAGGCATCTCCTACGAGCAGTACTTC. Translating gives CASSYSTGISYEQYF.

The CDR3 sequence: CASSGGAGMNTEAFF. In DNA, the CDR3 is TGTGCCAGCTCTGGAGGGGCCGGAATGAACACTGAAGCTTTCTTT. The chain employs TRBV18 and TRBJ1-1, with D possibly being TRBD1 (5 bases). Germline values: CDR1 KGHSH, CDR2 LQKENI. The CDR3 sequence is 15 residues long. V lost 6 bases to trimming and J lost 0 bases, with 14 bases between them.

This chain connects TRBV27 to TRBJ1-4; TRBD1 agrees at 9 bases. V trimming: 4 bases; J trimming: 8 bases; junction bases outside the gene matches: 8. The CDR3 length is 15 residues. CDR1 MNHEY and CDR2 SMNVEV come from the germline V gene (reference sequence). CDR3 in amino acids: CASSSSGTGLEKLFF. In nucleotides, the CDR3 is TGTGCCAGCAGTTCCTCCGGGACAGGGTTGGAAAAACTGTTTTTT.

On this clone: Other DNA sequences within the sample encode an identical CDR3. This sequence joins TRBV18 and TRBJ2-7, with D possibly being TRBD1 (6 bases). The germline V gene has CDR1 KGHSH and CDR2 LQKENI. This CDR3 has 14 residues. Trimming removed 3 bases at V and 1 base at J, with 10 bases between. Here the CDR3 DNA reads TGTGCCAGCTCACCCGGGACAAGTTCCTACGAGCAGTACTTC. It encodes CASSPGTSSYEQYF.

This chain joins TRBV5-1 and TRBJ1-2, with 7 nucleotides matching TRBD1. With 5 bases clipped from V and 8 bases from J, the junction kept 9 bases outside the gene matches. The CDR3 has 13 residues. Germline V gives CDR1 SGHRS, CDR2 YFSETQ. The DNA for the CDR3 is TGCGCCAGCAGTCCACAGGGGTCTGAAGGCTACACCTTC. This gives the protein CASSPQGSEGYTF.

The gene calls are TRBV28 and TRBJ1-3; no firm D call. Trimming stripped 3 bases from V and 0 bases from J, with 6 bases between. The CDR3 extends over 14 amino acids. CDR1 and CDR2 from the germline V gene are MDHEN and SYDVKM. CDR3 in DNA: TGTGCCAGCAGTTTTCAAAACTCTGGAAACACCATATATTTT. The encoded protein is CASSFQNSGNTIYF.

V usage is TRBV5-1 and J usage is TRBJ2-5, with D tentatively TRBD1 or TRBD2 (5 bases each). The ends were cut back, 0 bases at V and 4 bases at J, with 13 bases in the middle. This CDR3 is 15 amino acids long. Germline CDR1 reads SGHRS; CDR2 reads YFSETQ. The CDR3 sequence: CASSLAGTEVETQYF. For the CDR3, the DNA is TGCGCCAGCAGCTTGGCCGGGACGGAGGTAGAGACCCAGTACTTC.